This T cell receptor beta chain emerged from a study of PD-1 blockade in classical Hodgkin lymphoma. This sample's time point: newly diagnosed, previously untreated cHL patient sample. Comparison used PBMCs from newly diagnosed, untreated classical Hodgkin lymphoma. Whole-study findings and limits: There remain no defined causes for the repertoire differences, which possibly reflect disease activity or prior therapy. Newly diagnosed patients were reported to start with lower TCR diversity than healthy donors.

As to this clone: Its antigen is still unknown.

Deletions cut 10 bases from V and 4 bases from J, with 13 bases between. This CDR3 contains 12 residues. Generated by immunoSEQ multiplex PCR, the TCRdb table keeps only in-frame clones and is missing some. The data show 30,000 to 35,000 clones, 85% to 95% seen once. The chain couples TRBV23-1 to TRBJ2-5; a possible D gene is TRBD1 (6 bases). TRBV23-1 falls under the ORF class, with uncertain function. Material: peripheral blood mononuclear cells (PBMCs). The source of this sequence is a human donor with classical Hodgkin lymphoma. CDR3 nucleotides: TGCGCCACGACGACAGGCATAGAGACCCAGTACTTC. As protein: CATTTGIETQYF.